This note documents a single T cell receptor beta chain sequence. Generated by immunoSEQ multiplex PCR, the TCRdb table keeps only in-frame clones and is missing some. The table includes about 2 million clones, 90% to 95% detected once. These data belong to a study of shared clonotypes between healthy human individuals. About the study: The study drew on a couple of women and three men aged 18 to 49 as donors. Donors had three CD4 naive, three CD4 memory, two CD8 naive and one CD8 memory plate apiece.

Participating donors were healthy, HIV-negative adults free of recent acute infections or vaccinations. The split of CD4+ cells yielded CD45RA+ naive and CD45RA-negative memory subsets. Germline CDR1 is MGHRA and CDR2 is YSYEKL. CDR3 size: 15 residues. V lost 0 bases and J 4 bases, leaving 12 bases between the germline ends. The gene calls are TRBV4-1 and TRBJ1-2, with D hard to call. The material sequenced was naive CD4+ T cells sorted from blood. Subset specified: CD45RA+ positively selected. This clonotype was sampled from a man younger than 35 in good health. The CDR3 loop reads CASSQEEVAFYGYTF. CDR3 coding DNA: TGCGCCAGCAGCCAAGAAGAGGTGGCCTTCTATGGCTACACCTTC.